Following are 6 T cell receptor beta chains from one sample sequenced in a study of blood T cell repertoires in COVID-19. The protocol was immunoSEQ multiplex PCR, while the TCRdb copy is restricted to in-frame clones and leaves out a portion. The sample includes roughly 25,000 clones, 90% of them seen just once. The source material was peripheral blood. The source of these receptors is a man between 65 and 85 years old with acute or convalescent COVID-19.

This clone was seen once. The chain employs TRBV2 and TRBJ2-1, with 8 positions matching TRBD2. The CDR3 has 13 amino acids. The junction had 5 bases not matched to a gene; V was cut back by 11 bases and J by 2 bases. CDR1 is SNHLY, CDR2 FYNNEI, per germline. CDR3 coding DNA: TGTGCCGGAAGACTAGCGCCCTACAATGAGCAGTTCTTC. Translation: CAGRLAPYNEQFF.

The chain recombines TRBV12-3 or TRBV12-4 with TRBJ1-5, with D unclear. V was shortened by 2 bases and J by 6 bases, with 8 bases between the two germline ends. The CDR3 totals 13 residues. The CDR3 is CASSLSRFQPQHF. The CDR3 DNA is TGTGCCAGCAGTTTATCGCGGTTTCAGCCCCAGCATTTT.

Only a few counts were recorded for this clone. Additional DNA sequences in this sample encode the identical CDR3. The chain links TRBV18 to TRBJ1-1; 7 bases align to TRBD1. Germline CDR1 and CDR2: KGHSH and LQKENI. The CDR3 has 13 amino acids. The junction had 1 base not matched to a gene; V was cut back by 3 bases and J by 3 bases. The DNA of the CDR3 is TGTGCCAGCTCACCCGGACAGGACACTGAAGCTTTCTTT. Its translation: CASSPGQDTEAFF.

The chain uses TRBV2 and TRBJ1-4; no firm D call. Germline V gene lookup returns CDR1 SNHLY and CDR2 FYNNEI. The ends were cut back, 5 bases at V and 3 bases at J, with 10 bases in the middle. This CDR3 is built from 14 residues. The CDR3 bases are TGTGCCAGCAGTCAGGTTTCGGCTAATGAAAAACTGTTTTTT. Translation gives CASSQVSANEKLFF.

The rearrangement joins TRBV7-3 to TRBJ2-1; D remains ambiguous. V shed 3 bases and J shed 2 bases, with 11 bases lying between them. The CDR3 runs to 15 residues. Germline CDR1 SGHTA, CDR2 FQGTGA. In DNA form, the CDR3 reads TGTGCCAGCAGCTTGGGCCCCCCACCCTACAATGAGCAGTTCTTC. Translating it yields CASSLGPPPYNEQFF.

The chain is built from TRBV18 and TRBJ2-5; 11 positions agree with TRBD2. The ends lost 2 bases at V and 5 bases at J; junction bases unmatched: 7. The CDR3 length is 16 residues. The V gene's germline CDR1 is KGHSH and CDR2 LQKENI. The CDR3: CASSPSTSGSGETQYF. In DNA, the CDR3 is TGTGCCAGCTCACCAAGCACTAGCGGGAGCGGGGAGACCCAGTACTTC.